A selection of T cell receptor beta chains follows, all from one sample in a study of untreated major depressive disorder. The data were produced by immunoSEQ multiplex PCR, yet TCRdb's version contains in-frame clones alone and is incomplete. Found here are approximately 15,000 clones, 75% to 95% of them singletons; the top ten hold around 1.8%. Specimen: CD4+ T cells from PBMCs. The receptors derive from a woman in her 30s with major depressive disorder. Both conserved end residues are part of each CDR3. D genes are given only for firm matches. Clone size, where shown, is once, few, many, or a class for clones that have expanded.

j_call d_call clone_size v_call cdr3_aa cdr3_nt
TRBJ1-5 . once TRBV12-5 CASGLVQGPQHF TGTGCTAGTGGTTTGGTACAAGGGCCCCAGCATTTT
TRBJ1-2 . . TRBV5-6 CASSRGANYGYTF TGTGCCAGCAGTCGGGGGGCCAACTATGGCTACACCTTC
TRBJ1-2 TRBD1 few TRBV5-1 CASSLAQGGNYGYTF TGCGCCAGCAGCTTGGCGCAGGGGGGGAACTATGGCTACACCTTC
TRBJ2-3 TRBD2 once TRBV5-6 CASSLADVGRGTDTQYF TGTGCCAGCAGCTTGGCCGACGTCGGGAGGGGCACAGATACGCAGTATTTT
TRBJ2-1 TRBD2 . TRBV30 CACRLADNEQFF TGTGCCTGCCGACTAGCGGACAATGAGCAGTTCTTC
TRBJ2-5 TRBD2 . TRBV4-1 CASSQRLAEETQYF TGCGCCAGCAGCCAACGACTAGCGGAAGAGACCCAGTACTTC
TRBJ1-2 . . TRBV5-1 CASSLDSGGYGYTF TGCGCCAGCAGCTTGGACAGTGGAGGCTATGGCTACACCTTC
TRBJ1-1 . . TRBV15 CATSRDFFPNPEAFF TGTGCCACCAGCAGAGATTTTTTTCCAAATCCTGAAGCTTTCTTT
TRBJ1-1 . once TRBV11-3 CASSRRDTEAFF TGTGCCAGCAGCCGCAGAGACACTGAAGCTTTCTTT
TRBJ1-2 . . TRBV13 CASSLRIYGYTF TGTGCCAGCAGCTTACGAATCTATGGCTACACCTTC
TRBJ1-2 . . TRBV25-1 CASSGDYGYTF TGTGCCAGCAGTGGAGACTATGGCTACACCTTC
TRBJ2-6 TRBD1 few TRBV27 CASKEAQGAGANVLTF TGTGCCAGCAAGGAAGCGCAGGGGGCTGGGGCCAACGTCCTGACTTTC
TRBJ2-5 TRBD2 . TRBV5-6 CASSGLAGDQYF TGTGCCAGCAGTGGACTAGCGGGAGATCAGTACTTC
TRBJ2-7 TRBD1 . TRBV6-1 CASSEVPTGGLDEQYF TGTGCCAGCAGTGAAGTCCCGACAGGGGGTTTAGACGAGCAGTACTTC
TRBJ2-1 TRBD2 . TRBV27 CASSSTTSGPYNEQFF TGTGCCAGCAGTTCCACGACTAGCGGGCCGTACAATGAGCAGTTCTTC
TRBJ1-5 . . TRBV12-5 CASGAISGAGNQPQHF TGTGCTAGTGGGGCCATCTCAGGGGCGGGCAATCAGCCCCAGCATTTT
TRBJ2-1 . . TRBV9 CASSARGETYNEQFF TGTGCCAGCAGTGCCCGTGGGGAAACCTACAATGAGCAGTTCTTC
TRBJ2-7 . . TRBV5-1 CASSLWGGQDTYEQYF TGCGCCAGCAGCTTGTGGGGGGGACAGGATACCTACGAGCAGTACTTC
TRBJ1-1 . . TRBV29-1 CSVARGQNTEAFF TGCAGCGTTGCCCGGGGGCAGAACACTGAAGCTTTCTTT
TRBJ2-5 . . TRBV5-6 CASSLTRQETQYF TGTGCCAGCAGCTTAACACGCCAAGAGACCCAGTACTTC
TRBJ1-1 TRBD1 . TRBV5-4 CASSLGQGGYTEAFF TGTGCCAGCAGCTTGGGACAGGGGGGCTACACTGAAGCTTTCTTT
TRBJ1-1 . . TRBV5-1 CASSLRGQYTEAFF TGCGCCAGCAGCTTGAGGGGTCAGTACACTGAAGCTTTCTTT
TRBJ2-2 . . TRBV27 CASRTSNGGYTGELFF TGTGCCAGCAGAACCTCTAATGGAGGGTACACCGGGGAGCTGTTTTTT
TRBJ2-2 . . TRBV27 CASSLSGRMNTGELFF TGTGCCAGCAGTTTATCGGGCAGGATGAACACCGGGGAGCTGTTTTTT
TRBJ1-3 . once TRBV19 CASSIRGGVSGNTIYF TGTGCCAGTAGTATACGAGGGGGAGTCTCTGGAAACACCATATATTTT
TRBJ2-2 TRBD1 . TRBV5-1 CASSAQGQGASSGELFF TGCGCCAGCAGCGCCCAGGGACAGGGGGCATCCTCCGGGGAGCTGTTTTTT
TRBJ1-2 . . TRBV6-1 CASRTDIDGYTF TGTGCCAGCCGGACGGATATAGATGGCTACACCTTC
TRBJ1-3 TRBD1 few TRBV10-1 CASRVDRDGNTIYF TGCGCCAGCAGAGTGGACAGGGATGGAAACACCATATATTTT
TRBJ1-5 . . TRBV5-8 CASSSWRGQGKGQPQHF TGTGCCAGCAGCTCCTGGCGCGGGCAGGGGAAAGGGCAGCCCCAGCATTTT
TRBJ2-1 TRBD2 . TRBV11-3 CASSLGLAVPLLNNEQFF TGTGCCAGCAGTTTAGGACTAGCCGTTCCCCTTTTAAACAATGAGCAGTTCTTC
TRBJ1-4 . once TRBV9 CASSLEGLGNEKLFF TGTGCCAGCAGCTTAGAGGGACTGGGAAATGAAAAACTGTTTTTT
TRBJ2-7 . . TRBV6-6 CASSNGWAYEQYF TGTGCCAGCAGCAATGGCTGGGCCTACGAGCAGTACTTC
TRBJ2-7 TRBD1 . TRBV5-1 CASSMGQGNYEQYF TGCGCCAGCAGTATGGGACAGGGAAACTACGAGCAGTACTTC
TRBJ2-1 . . TRBV4-1 CASSQDGSTRNNEQFF TGCGCCAGCAGCCAAGACGGGTCTACTAGGAACAATGAGCAGTTCTTC
TRBJ2-1 TRBD2 once TRBV19 CASSIRGSAYNEQFF TGTGCCAGTAGTATTCGCGGGAGCGCCTACAATGAGCAGTTCTTC
TRBJ2-2 TRBD2 . TRBV2 CASSQGTSGRASGELFF TGTGCCAGCAGTCAAGGGACTAGCGGGAGGGCCTCCGGGGAGCTGTTTTTT
TRBJ2-7 . . TRBV2 CASSRSRWTYEQYF TGTGCCAGCAGTCGCTCGCGGTGGACCTACGAGCAGTACTTC
TRBJ2-1 TRBD2 . TRBV6-1 CASSVTSGVNEQFF TGTGCCAGCAGTGTAACTAGCGGGGTAAATGAGCAGTTCTTC
TRBJ2-2 . . TRBV15 CATSRVAGELFF TGTGCCACCAGCAGAGTAGCCGGGGAGCTGTTTTTT
TRBJ2-1 TRBD2 . TRBV7-9 CASSPLGLAGVNEQFF TGTGCCAGCAGCCCGCTGGGACTAGCGGGAGTCAATGAGCAGTTCTTC
TRBJ1-5 . . TRBV5-1 CASSLAGNYNQPQHF TGCGCCAGCAGCTTGGCTGGAAACTACAATCAGCCCCAGCATTTT
TRBJ2-5 . . TRBV4-3 CASSPGTGRAQYF TGCGCCAGCAGCCCAGGCACGGGGCGGGCCCAGTACTTC
TRBJ1-4 . . TRBV30 CAWSGGSGGGEKLFF TGTGCCTGGAGTGGTGGATCGGGGGGCGGCGAAAAACTGTTTTTT
TRBJ2-2 . . TRBV4-3 CASSQTQDTGELFF TGCGCCAGCAGCCAAACTCAAGACACCGGGGAGCTGTTTTTT
TRBJ1-2 . . TRBV15 CATSRSGDRHFYGYTF TGTGCCACCAGCAGAAGCGGGGACCGGCACTTCTATGGCTACACCTTC
TRBJ2-2 . . TRBV7-2 CASSRTRDLMNTGELFF TGTGCCAGCAGTCGCACCCGGGACCTAATGAACACCGGGGAGCTGTTTTTT
TRBJ2-1 . . TRBV19 CASSSLLRNEQFF TGTGCCAGTAGTAGCTTGCTGCGAAATGAGCAGTTCTTC
TRBJ2-1 TRBD2 . TRBV7-9 CASSLRGSGRGVNEQFF TGTGCCAGCAGCTTAAGGGGTAGCGGGAGAGGGGTCAATGAGCAGTTCTTC
TRBJ2-7 . . TRBV19 CASSADGGRSYEQYF TGTGCCAGTAGTGCGGACGGGGGTAGATCCTACGAGCAGTACTTC
TRBJ2-1 . . TRBV4-3 CASSLGQAGEQFF TGCGCCAGCAGCCTAGGGCAGGCAGGTGAGCAGTTCTTC
TRBJ1-4 . . TRBV4-1 CASSPNTATNEKLFF TGCGCCAGCAGCCCAAACACTGCAACTAATGAAAAACTGTTTTTT
TRBJ2-7 . . TRBV6-1 CASSDGGHEQYF TGTGCCAGCAGTGATGGAGGGCACGAGCAGTACTTC
TRBJ1-2 TRBD1 . TRBV6-5 CASSSPGTGFYTF TGTGCCAGCAGTTCACCCGGGACAGGGTTCTACACCTTC
TRBJ2-5 . . TRBV14 CASSQGDRKETQYF TGTGCCAGCAGCCAAGGGGATAGGAAAGAGACCCAGTACTTC
TRBJ1-2 . few TRBV30 CAWRPLTTNYGYTF TGTGCCTGGAGGCCTCTGACCACTAACTATGGCTACACCTTC